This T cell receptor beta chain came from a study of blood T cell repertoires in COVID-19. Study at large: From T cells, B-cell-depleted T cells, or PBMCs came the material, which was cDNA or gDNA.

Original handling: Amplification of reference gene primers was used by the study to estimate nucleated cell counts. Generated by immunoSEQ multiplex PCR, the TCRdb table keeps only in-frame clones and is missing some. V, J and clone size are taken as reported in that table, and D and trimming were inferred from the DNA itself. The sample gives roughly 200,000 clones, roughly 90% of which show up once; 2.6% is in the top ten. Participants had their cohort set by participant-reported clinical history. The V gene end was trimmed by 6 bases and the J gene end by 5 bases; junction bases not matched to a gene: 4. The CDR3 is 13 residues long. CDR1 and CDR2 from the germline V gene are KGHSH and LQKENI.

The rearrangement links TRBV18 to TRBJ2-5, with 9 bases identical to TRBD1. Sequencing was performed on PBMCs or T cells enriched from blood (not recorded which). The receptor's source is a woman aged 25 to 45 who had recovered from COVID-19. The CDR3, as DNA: TGTGCCAGCTCTCTACAGGGGGCTGAGACCCAGTACTTC. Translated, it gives CASSLQGAETQYF.